This T cell receptor (beta chain) is from a study of T cell responses to AZD1222 COVID-19 vaccine. Measured with immunoSEQ multiplex PCR; TCRdb has only the in-frame clones, and not every one. The repertoire has about 110,000 clones, 90% to 95% of them found once; the top ten carry 2.2%. CDR1 is SGHAT and CDR2 is FQNNGV in the germline V gene. This CDR3 is 17 amino acids long. Trimming took 0 bases from V and 1 from J, leaving 10 bases between them. The sample here was peripheral blood, taken on day 0 of AZD1222 vaccination. The V and J genes are TRBV11-2 and TRBJ2-6, with D uncertain. This TCR derives from an adult in good health. CDR3 loop: CASSLDWARSGANVLTF. CDR3 DNA sequence: TGTGCCAGCAGCTTAGATTGGGCTAGATCTGGGGCCAACGTCCTGACTTTC.